These 20 T cell receptor beta chains were all obtained from the same sample, sequenced in a study of response to subunit inactivated influenza vaccine. From the RT-PCR reads, TCRdb called clonotypes with MiXCR, one entry per CDR3 protein. The data show over 800,000 distinct CDR3 sequences, over 20% seen once. The source was PBMCs from blood, collected roughly 5 days after vaccination. The receptor source for this set is a man aged 50-60 years who received an inactivated influenza vaccine.

This clonotype occurred many times. The rearrangement links TRBV20-1 to TRBJ1-5; the D is unclear. Germline CDR1 and CDR2: DFQATT and SNEGSKA (reference sequence). CDR3 length: 13 residues. Trimming left V 2 bases short and J 3 bases short, with 8 bases between. This chain's CDR3 is CSARSVNNQPQHF. The CDR3 nucleotides are TGCAGTGCTAGATCCGTTAACAATCAGCCCCAGCATTTT.

This clonotype was recorded at least ten times. The chain combines TRBV11-2 with TRBJ1-6; 7 nucleotides align to TRBD1. The CDR3 runs 18 residues. Per germline, CDR1 SGHAT and CDR2 FQNNGV. Trimming took 5 bases from V and 3 from J; bases not matched to a gene: 13. For the CDR3, the DNA is TGTGCCAGCAGCCAATATAATCGCGGACAGGACTATAATTCACCCCTCCACTTT. It encodes CASSQYNRGQDYNSPLHF.

The gene calls are TRBV18 and TRBJ2-7, with 9 nucleotides matching TRBD1. The trim removed 2 bases at V and 4 bases at J, leaving 9 bases unmatched. This CDR3 is built from 16 residues. Germline CDR1 KGHSH, CDR2 LQKENI. As DNA, the CDR3 is TGTGCCAGCTCACCAACGGACAGGGGACGTCTTTACGAGCAGTACTTC. Its protein is CASSPTDRGRLYEQYF.

The chain combines TRBV10-3 with TRBJ2-7, with 8 bases that match TRBD1. Germline V gene lookup returns CDR1 ENHRY and CDR2 SYGVKD. CDR3 length: 18 residues. The junction had 25 bases not matched to a gene; V was cut back by 3 bases and J by 12 bases. CDR3 amino acids: CAISEPRTGTGLPRAWYF. In DNA, the CDR3 is TGTGCCATCAGTGAACCAAGAACCGGGACAGGACTTCCCCGAGCATGGTACTTC.

This clonotype was detected once. V is TRBV7-8 and J is TRBJ2-2, with no clear D. The CDR3 consists of 18 residues. Germline V gene sequence: CDR1 SGHVS, CDR2 FQNEAQ. Trimming shortened V by 1 base and J by 0 bases, and 15 bases separated the two germline ends. CDR3 DNA: TGTGCCAGCAGCTTAGTGGGTCTAGGGTTCACGAACACCGGGGAGCTGTTTTTT. Translation: CASSLVGLGFTNTGELFF.

This clonotype appeared a few times. The rearrangement joins TRBV12-3 or TRBV12-4 to TRBJ2-7; TRBD2 matches 7 bases. The CDR3 length is 14 residues. The ends lost 5 bases at V and 1 base at J; junction bases unmatched: 5. For the CDR3, the DNA is TGTGCCAGCAGTCGGGAGGCTGGGTCCTACGAGCAGTACTTC. Amino acid sequence: CASSREAGSYEQYF.

The chain uses TRBV29-1 and TRBJ1-4; D uncertain. This CDR3 contains 14 residues. Germline CDR1 and CDR2: SQVTM and ANQGSEA. Trimming removed 6 bases at V and 0 bases at J, with 11 bases between. CDR3 sequence: CSVLGSATNEKLFF. The CDR3 region has the DNA TGCAGCGTCCTAGGGAGTGCAACTAATGAAAAACTGTTTTTT.

The chain couples TRBV9 to TRBJ2-1; D is perhaps TRBD1 (5 bases). Germline V lookup: CDR1 SGDLS, CDR2 YYNGEE. This CDR3 spans 16 amino acids. V was clipped by 4 bases and J by 0 bases, with 14 bases between them. The CDR3 spells CASSPTVRSSYNEQFF. DNA of the CDR3: TGTGCCAGCAGCCCGACAGTTAGGAGCTCCTACAATGAGCAGTTCTTC.

The sample holds a few counts of this clonotype. The chain links TRBV12-3 or TRBV12-4 to TRBJ2-7; 9 bases are a match to TRBD2. The ends lost 3 bases at V and 6 bases at J; junction bases unmatched: 6. The CDR3 loop spans 14 amino acids. DNA for the CDR3: TGTGCCAGCAGTTTTGTCGCGGGAGGGGCCGAGCAGTACTTC. Translated: CASSFVAGGAEQYF.

V gene TRBV5-1 combines with J gene TRBJ2-2, with TRBD2 matching over 7 bases. Germline CDR1 SGHRS, CDR2 YFSETQ. The CDR3 covers 16 residues. After removal of 4 bases from V and 2 bases from J, the junction contained 8 bases not matched to a gene. The CDR3 here is CASSRWGGDNTGELFF. As DNA, the CDR3 is TGCGCCAGCAGCCGCTGGGGAGGGGATAACACCGGGGAGCTGTTTTTT.

Only a few counts were recorded for this clonotype. Germline and junction disagree at one end, which may indicate a read error. This chain links TRBV7-7 with TRBJ2-5, with a weak D call TRBD2 (5 bases). Germline CDR1 SSHAT, CDR2 FNYEAQ (reference sequence). CDR3 size: 15 residues. In DNA form, the CDR3 reads TGTGCTAGCAGCTTAGCGTACGGATCACAAGAGACCCAGTACTTC. Residues: CASSLAYGSQETQYF.

There are a few counts of this clonotype. The rearrangement uses TRBV6-5 and TRBJ2-5; D may match TRBD1 or TRBD2 (5 bases each). Germline assignment: CDR1 MNHEY and CDR2 SVGAGI. CDR3 length equals 15 residues. V was pared by 2 bases and J by 3 bases, with 13 bases between. DNA for the CDR3: TGTGCCAGCAGTTACCTCGGGACCACTAAAGAGACCCAGTACTTC. Its protein is CASSYLGTTKETQYF.

The rearrangement joins TRBV20-1 to TRBJ2-1, with a tentative D call TRBD2 (6 bases). This CDR3 is built from 15 residues. Trimming removed 4 bases from V and 2 bases from J, with 15 bases in between. Germline V gene lookup returns CDR1 DFQATT and CDR2 SNEGSKA (reference sequence). DNA for the CDR3: TGCAGTGCTATAAGTCGGGAGCGGGCCTACAATGAGCAGTTCTTC. It translates to CSAISRERAYNEQFF.

V is TRBV2 and J is TRBJ2-2; 9 positions agree with TRBD1. The length of the CDR3 is 15 residues. V lost 6 bases and J lost 4; bases outside the gene matches: 6. From germline, CDR1 is SNHLY and CDR2 FYNNEI. The CDR3 loop reads CASRYETGGTGELFF. The CDR3 DNA follows: TGTGCCAGCAGATACGAGACAGGGGGCACCGGGGAGCTGTTTTTT.

This clonotype was detected only a few times. The gene calls are TRBV5-1 and TRBJ2-3; D possibly matches TRBD1 or TRBD2 (5 bases each). V lost 3 bases, J lost 3 bases, and 14 bases lay in between. Germline loops: CDR1 SGHRS, CDR2 YFSETQ. This CDR3 is 15 amino acids long. CDR3 DNA: TGCGCCAGCAGCTCCCTAGCCAGGGCTACAGATACGCAGTATTTT. Amino acids: CASSSLARATDTQYF. Variable domain in full (rest from reference TRBV5-1 and TRBJ2-3): KAGVTQTPRYLIKTRGQQVTLSCSPISGHRSVSWYQQTPGQGLQFLFEYFSETQRNKGNFPGRFSGRQFSNSRSEMNVSTLELGDSALYLCASSSLARATDTQYFGPGTRLTVL.

In its sample, this clonotype was seen many times. This chain connects TRBV5-1 to TRBJ2-5; TRBD2 agrees at 7 bases. The CDR3 consists of 14 residues. Germline V gene lookup returns CDR1 SGHRS and CDR2 YFSETQ. With V trimmed by 4 bases and J by 0 bases, 3 bases remained unmatched. CDR3 protein: CASSQRGNQETQYF. CDR3 DNA: TGCGCCAGCAGCCAGCGGGGTAACCAAGAGACCCAGTACTTC.

This chain connects TRBV6-2 or TRBV6-3 to TRBJ1-1; D not resolved. Per germline, CDR1 MNHEY and CDR2 SVGEGT. This CDR3 is built from 14 residues. The ends were cut back, 2 bases at V and 7 bases at J, with 14 bases in the middle. This chain's CDR3 is CASSYTLGRNEAFF. CDR3 coding DNA: TGTGCCAGCAGTTACACACTCGGAAGGAATGAAGCTTTCTTT.

This clonotype was picked up a small number of times. V is TRBV29-1 and J is TRBJ1-2, with D uncertain. Germline V gene data show CDR1 as SQVTM and CDR2 as ANQGSEA. This CDR3 has 12 residues. With 7 bases removed from V and 4 bases from J, the gap between germline ends came to 13 bases. CDR3 residues: CSADGVPYGYTF. The CDR3 coding sequence is TGCAGCGCTGACGGGGTCCCCTATGGCTACACCTTC.

The sample holds many counts of this clonotype. J is TRBJ1-4 and V is TRBV12-3 or TRBV12-4, with 9 positions matching TRBD1. J gave up 5 bases and V 5 bases, and 3 bases lay outside the gene matches. The CDR3 is 14 amino acids. The CDR3 loop reads CASSQDRGNEKLFF. DNA for the CDR3: TGTGCCAGCAGTCAAGACAGGGGGAATGAAAAACTGTTTTTT.

The V call is TRBV7-9, the J call TRBJ2-5, with TRBD2 as a possible D gene (5 bases). From germline, CDR1 is SEHNR and CDR2 FQNEAQ (reference sequence). This CDR3 is built from 14 residues. Trimming took 1 base from V and 2 from J, leaving 8 bases between them. This CDR3 reads CASSLEGLQETQYF. For the CDR3, the DNA is TGTGCCAGCAGCTTAGAAGGACTGCAAGAGACCCAGTACTTC.